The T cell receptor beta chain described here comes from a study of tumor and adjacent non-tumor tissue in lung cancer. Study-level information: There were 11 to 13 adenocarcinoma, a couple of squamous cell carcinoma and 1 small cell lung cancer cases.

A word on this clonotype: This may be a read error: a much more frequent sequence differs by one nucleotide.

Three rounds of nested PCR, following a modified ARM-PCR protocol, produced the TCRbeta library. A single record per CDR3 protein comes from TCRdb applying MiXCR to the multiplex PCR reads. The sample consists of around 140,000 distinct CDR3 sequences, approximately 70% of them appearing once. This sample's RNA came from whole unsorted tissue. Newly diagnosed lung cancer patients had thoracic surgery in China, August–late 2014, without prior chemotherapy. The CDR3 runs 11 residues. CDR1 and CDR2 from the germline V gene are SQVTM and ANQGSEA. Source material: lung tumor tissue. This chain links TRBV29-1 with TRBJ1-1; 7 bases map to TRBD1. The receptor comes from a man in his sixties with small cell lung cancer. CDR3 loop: CVGTENTEAFF. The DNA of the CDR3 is TGCGTAGGGACAGAGAACACTGAAGCTTTCTTT.